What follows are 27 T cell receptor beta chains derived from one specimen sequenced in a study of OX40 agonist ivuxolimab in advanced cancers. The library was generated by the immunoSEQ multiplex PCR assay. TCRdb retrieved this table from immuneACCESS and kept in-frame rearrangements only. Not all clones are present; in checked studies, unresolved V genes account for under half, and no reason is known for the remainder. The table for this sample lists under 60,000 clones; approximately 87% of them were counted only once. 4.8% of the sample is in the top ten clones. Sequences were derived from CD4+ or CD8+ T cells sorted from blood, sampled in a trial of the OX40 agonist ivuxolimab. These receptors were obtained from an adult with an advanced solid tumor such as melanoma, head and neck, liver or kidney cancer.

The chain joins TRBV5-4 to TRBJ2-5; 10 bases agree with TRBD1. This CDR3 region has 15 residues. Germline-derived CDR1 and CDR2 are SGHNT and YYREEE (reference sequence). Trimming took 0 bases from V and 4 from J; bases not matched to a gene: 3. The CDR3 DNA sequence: TGTGCCAGCAGCTTGGAGACAGGGGGCGGAGAGACCCAGTACTTC. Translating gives CASSLETGGGETQYF.

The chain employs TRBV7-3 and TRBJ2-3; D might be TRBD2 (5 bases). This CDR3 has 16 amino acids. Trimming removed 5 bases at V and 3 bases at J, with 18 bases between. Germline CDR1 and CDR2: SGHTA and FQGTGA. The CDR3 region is CASSKGGLASTDTQYF. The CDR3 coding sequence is TGTGCCAGCAGCAAAGGCGGTCTAGCCTCGACAGATACGCAGTATTTT.

The CDR3 spells CAPLGHRAGGEQYF. The CDR3 region has the DNA TGCGCCCCCCTGGGGCACCGGGCCGGGGGCGAGCAGTACTTC. The chain employs TRBV5-1 and TRBJ2-7; D perhaps matches TRBD2 (6 bases). Germline V lookup: CDR1 SGHRS, CDR2 YFSETQ. The CDR3 extends over 14 amino acids. Trimming stripped 10 bases from V and 6 bases from J, with 23 bases between.

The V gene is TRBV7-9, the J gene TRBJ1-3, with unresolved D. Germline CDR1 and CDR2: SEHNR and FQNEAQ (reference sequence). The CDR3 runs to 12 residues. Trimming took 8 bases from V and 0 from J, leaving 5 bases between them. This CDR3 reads CASGRSGNTIYF. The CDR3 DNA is TGTGCCAGCGGCCGCTCTGGAAACACCATATATTTT.

CDR3 DNA sequence: TGTGCCAGCAGTGTGAGTTCCACGAACACTGAAGCTTTCTTT. This encodes CASSVSSTNTEAFF. The chain combines TRBV2 with TRBJ1-1; D is undetermined. V was shortened by 4 bases and J by 1 base, with 10 bases between the two germline ends. The CDR3 has 14 amino acids. The germline gives CDR1 SNHLY, CDR2 FYNNEI.

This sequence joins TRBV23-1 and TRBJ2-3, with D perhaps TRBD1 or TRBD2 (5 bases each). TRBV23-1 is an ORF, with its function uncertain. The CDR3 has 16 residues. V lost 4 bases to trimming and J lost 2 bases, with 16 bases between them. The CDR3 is CASSRGTGGITDTQYF. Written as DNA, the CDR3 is TGCGCCAGCAGTCGAGGAACAGGAGGTATCACAGATACGCAGTATTTT.

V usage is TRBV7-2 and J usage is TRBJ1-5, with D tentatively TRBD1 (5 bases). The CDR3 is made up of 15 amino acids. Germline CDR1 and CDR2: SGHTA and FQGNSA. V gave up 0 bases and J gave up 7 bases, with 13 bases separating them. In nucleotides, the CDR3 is TGTGCCAGCAGCTTAGCTGGTCTGCAGGGACAGCCCCAGCATTTT. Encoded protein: CASSLAGLQGQPQHF.

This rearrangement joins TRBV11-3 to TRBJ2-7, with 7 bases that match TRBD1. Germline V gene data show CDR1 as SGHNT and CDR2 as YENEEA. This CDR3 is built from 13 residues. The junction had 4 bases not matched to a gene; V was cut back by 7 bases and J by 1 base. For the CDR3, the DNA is TGTGCCAGCAACAGACAGGGTTCCTACGAGCAGTACTTC. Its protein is CASNRQGSYEQYF.

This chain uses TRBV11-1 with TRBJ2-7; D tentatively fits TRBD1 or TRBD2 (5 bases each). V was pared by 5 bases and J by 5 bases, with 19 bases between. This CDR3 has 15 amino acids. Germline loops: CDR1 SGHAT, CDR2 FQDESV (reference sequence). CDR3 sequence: CASSRAGTTDHEQYF. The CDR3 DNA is TGTGCCAGCAGCCGAGCCGGGACCACAGACCACGAGCAGTACTTC. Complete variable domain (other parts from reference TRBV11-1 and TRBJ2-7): EAEVAQSPRYKITEKSQAVAFWCDPISGHATLYWYRQILGQGPELLVQFQDESVVDDSQLPKDRFSAERLKGVDSTLKIQPAELGDSAMYLCASSRAGTTDHEQYFGPGTRLTVT.

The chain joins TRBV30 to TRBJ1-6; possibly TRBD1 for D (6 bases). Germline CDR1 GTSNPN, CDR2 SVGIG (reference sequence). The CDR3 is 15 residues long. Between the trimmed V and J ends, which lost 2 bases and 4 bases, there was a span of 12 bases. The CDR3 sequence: CAWSRRQAYNSPLHF. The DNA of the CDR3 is TGTGCCTGGAGTCGAAGACAGGCGTATAATTCACCCCTCCACTTT.

This CDR3 reads CASSLRRENEKLFF. For the CDR3, the DNA is TGTGCCAGCAGTTTACGACGGGAAAATGAAAAACTGTTTTTT. This chain joins TRBV27 and TRBJ1-4; D is unclear. The CDR3 totals 14 residues. CDR1 is MNHEY and CDR2 is SMNVEV in the germline V gene (reference sequence). The V end was cut by 2 bases, the J end by 5 bases, with 9 bases between.

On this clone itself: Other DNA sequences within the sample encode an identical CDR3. This chain's CDR3 is CASSVGQGAGQPQHF. CDR3 DNA: TGTGCCAGCAGCGTAGGACAGGGGGCCGGACAGCCCCAGCATTTT. The rearrangement uses TRBV9 and TRBJ1-5; 10 bases are shared with TRBD1. Germline V gives CDR1 SGDLS, CDR2 YYNGEE. The CDR3 sequence is 15 residues long. The V gene end was trimmed by 0 bases and the J gene end by 7 bases; junction bases not matched to a gene: 4.

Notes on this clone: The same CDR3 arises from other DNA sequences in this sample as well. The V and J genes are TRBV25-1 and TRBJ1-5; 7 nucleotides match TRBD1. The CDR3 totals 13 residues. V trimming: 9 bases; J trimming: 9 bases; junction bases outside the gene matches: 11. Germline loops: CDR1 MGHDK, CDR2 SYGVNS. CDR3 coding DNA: TGTGCCAGTAGGAGACAGGGTTATCGGCCCCAGCATTTT. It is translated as CASRRQGYRPQHF.

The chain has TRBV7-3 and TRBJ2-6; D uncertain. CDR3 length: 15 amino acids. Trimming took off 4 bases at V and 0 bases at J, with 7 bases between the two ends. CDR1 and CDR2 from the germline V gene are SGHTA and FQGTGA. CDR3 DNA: TGTGCCAGCAGCTATCAGTCCTCTGGGGCCAACGTCCTGACTTTC. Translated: CASSYQSSGANVLTF.

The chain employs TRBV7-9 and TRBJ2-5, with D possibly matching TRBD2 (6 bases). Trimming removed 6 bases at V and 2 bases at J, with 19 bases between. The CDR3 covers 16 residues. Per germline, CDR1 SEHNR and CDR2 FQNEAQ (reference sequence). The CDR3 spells CASSSPREPFQETQYF. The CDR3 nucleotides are TGTGCCAGCAGTTCTCCTCGGGAGCCCTTTCAAGAGACCCAGTACTTC.

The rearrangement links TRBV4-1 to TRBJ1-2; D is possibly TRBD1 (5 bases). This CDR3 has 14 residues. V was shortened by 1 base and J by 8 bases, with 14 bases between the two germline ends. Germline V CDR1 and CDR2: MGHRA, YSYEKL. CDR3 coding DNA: TGCGCCAGCAGCCAAGTTATGGGGACTTGGGGCTACACCTTC. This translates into CASSQVMGTWGYTF.

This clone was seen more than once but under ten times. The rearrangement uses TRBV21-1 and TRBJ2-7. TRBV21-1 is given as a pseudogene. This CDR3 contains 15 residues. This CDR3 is CASSKQRRRTYEQYF. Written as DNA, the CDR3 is TGTGCCAGCAGCAAACAACGCAGACGTACCTACGAGCAGTACTTC.

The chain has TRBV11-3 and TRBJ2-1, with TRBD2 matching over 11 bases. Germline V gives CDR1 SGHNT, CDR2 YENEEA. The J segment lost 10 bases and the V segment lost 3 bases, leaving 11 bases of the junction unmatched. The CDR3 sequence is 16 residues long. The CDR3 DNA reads TGTGCCAGCAGCTTGCCCGGTAGCGGGAGGGCCAGAGAGCAGTTCTTC. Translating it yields CASSLPGSGRAREQFF.

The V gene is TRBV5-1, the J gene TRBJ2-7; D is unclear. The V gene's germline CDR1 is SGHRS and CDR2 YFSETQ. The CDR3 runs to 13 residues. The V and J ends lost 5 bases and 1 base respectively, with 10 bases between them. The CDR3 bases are TGCGCCAGCAGACTCGGTGATTCCTACGAGCAGTACTTC. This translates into CASRLGDSYEQYF.

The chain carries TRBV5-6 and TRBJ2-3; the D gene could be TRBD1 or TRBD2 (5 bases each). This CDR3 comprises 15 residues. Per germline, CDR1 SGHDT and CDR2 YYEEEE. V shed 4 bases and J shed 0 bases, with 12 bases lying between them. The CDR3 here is CASSPGQGSTDTQYF. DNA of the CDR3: TGTGCCAGCAGCCCGGGGCAGGGTAGCACAGATACGCAGTATTTT. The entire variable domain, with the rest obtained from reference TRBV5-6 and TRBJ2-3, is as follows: DAGVTQSPTHLIKTRGQQVTLRCSPKSGHDTVSWYQQALGQGPQFIFQYYEEEERQRGNFPDRFSGHQFPNYSSELNVNALLLGDSALYLCASSPGQGSTDTQYFGPGTRLTVL.

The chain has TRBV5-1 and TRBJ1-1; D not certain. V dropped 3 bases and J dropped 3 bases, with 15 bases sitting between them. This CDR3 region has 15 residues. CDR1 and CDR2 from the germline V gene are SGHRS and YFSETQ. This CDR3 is CASSSALTSYTEAFF. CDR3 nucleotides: TGCGCCAGCAGCTCTGCCTTGACCTCTTACACTGAAGCTTTCTTT.

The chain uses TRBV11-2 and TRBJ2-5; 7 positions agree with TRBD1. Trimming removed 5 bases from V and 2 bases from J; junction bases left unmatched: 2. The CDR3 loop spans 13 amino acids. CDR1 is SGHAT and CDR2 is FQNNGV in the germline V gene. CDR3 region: CASSLDRQETQYF. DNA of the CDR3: TGTGCCAGCAGCCTGGACAGGCAAGAGACCCAGTACTTC.

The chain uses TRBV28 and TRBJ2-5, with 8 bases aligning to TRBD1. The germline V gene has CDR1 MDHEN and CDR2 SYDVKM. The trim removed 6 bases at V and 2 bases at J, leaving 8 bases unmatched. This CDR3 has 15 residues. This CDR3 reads CASSLSGTGQETQYF. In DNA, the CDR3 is TGTGCCAGCAGCCTCTCCGGGACAGGACAAGAGACCCAGTACTTC.

This CDR3 is CASSLLSGQETQYF. CDR3 nucleotide sequence: TGTGCCAGCAGCCTGTTAAGCGGTCAAGAGACCCAGTACTTC. The chain joins TRBV5-4 to TRBJ2-5, with D perhaps TRBD2 (5 bases). Trimming stripped 4 bases from V and 2 bases from J, with 12 bases between. This CDR3 region has 14 residues. CDR1 and CDR2 (germline): SGHNT, YYREEE (reference sequence).

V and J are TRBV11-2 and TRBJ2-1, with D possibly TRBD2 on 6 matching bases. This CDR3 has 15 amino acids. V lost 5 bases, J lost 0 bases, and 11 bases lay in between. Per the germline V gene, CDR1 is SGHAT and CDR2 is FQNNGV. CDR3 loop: CASSLALSSYNEQFF. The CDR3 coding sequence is TGTGCCAGCAGCCTAGCGTTAAGCTCCTACAATGAGCAGTTCTTC.

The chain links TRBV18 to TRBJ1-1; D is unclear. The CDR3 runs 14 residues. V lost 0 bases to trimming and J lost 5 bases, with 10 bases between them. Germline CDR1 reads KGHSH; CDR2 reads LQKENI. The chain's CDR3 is CASSPPTRITEAFF. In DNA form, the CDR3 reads TGTGCCAGCTCACCACCTACGAGGATTACTGAAGCTTTCTTT.

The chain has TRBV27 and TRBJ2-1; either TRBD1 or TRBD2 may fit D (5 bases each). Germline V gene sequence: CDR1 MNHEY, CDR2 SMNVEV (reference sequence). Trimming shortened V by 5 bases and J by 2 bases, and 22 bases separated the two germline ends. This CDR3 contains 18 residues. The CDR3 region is CASSPIPDLRGPYNEQFF. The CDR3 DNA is TGTGCCAGCAGTCCCATCCCCGACCTACGGGGCCCCTACAATGAGCAGTTCTTC.